This TCR beta chain was recovered during a study of T-cell memory formation after mild COVID-19 (dated by TCRdb to the early 2020s). Broadly, across the study: Most TCR sequence clusters were specific to one of the two donors. In a couple of donors, T-cell clones that expanded and contracted after mild COVID-19 were followed by sequencing TCRalpha and TCRbeta repertoires longitudinally. The cohort was made up of two young adult volunteers, one female and one male, who were previously healthy.

Reads for this sample came from an Illumina NovaSeq 6000. Using 5'RACE with constant-segment primers, TCRalpha and TCRbeta cDNA libraries were constructed, with sample barcodes and unique molecular identifiers added in the process. Trizol reagent was used to extract RNA from every sample. Library amplification was performed in two PCR steps, and a second sample barcode and Illumina TruSeq adapters were introduced in the second step. Sequencing of the libraries was done on an Illumina NovaSeq, producing 2 x 150 bp paired-end reads. The authors' pipeline ran thus. With migec v1.2.7, reads were demultiplexed and then collapsed into UMI-guided consensus sequences. Using mixcr v2.1.11, UMI consensuses were aligned to TRA and TRB V and J templates and then assembled into clonotypes. Expanded or contracted clonotypes were those called significant by both edgeR and NoisET, with noise models trained on biological replicates. edgeR calls used a false discovery rate-adjusted p below 0.01 and a log2 fold-change threshold of 1. As an exploratory analysis of dynamics, max-normalized trajectories of the 1000 most abundant clonotypes were examined by PCA with hierarchical clustering. Each responding clone was given a CD4 or CD8 phenotype based on the CD4+ and CD8+ repertoires, which had been sequenced separately. TCRdb ran its own pipeline on the public reads, namely fastp trimming at Q25 and MiXCR clone calling, and kept in-frame beta chains. Rows merge per CDR3 protein into single entries with the most common DNA and genes. TCRdb's processing, not the study's, gives the V and J calls here. Recorded for this sample are 400,000 or so distinct CDR3 sequences; about 20% of them occurred a single time. In total, the top ten clones hold approximately 8.1% of the sample.

Ficoll-Paque density gradient centrifugation was the method used to isolate PBMCs. A remark on this clonotype: The clone's antigen remains unknown. No base quality information exists; no much larger clone differs at one position.

CDR1 DFQATT and CDR2 SNEGSKA were looked up in the germline V gene (reference sequence). At the junction V is shortened by 1 base and J by 1 base, with 11 bases in between. The CDR3 holds 15 amino acids from the cysteine to the phenylalanine. Of the read, only the CDR3 DNA is kept; its 45 bases are in frame from base 1. Study-wide conclusions, independent of this receptor: Clones that contracted from day 15 to 85 showed balanced CD4/CD8 phenotypes, whereas a second wave of clones that expanded from day 15 to 37 leaned towards CD4+. The study covered only a couple of mild cases, and larger cohorts including severe cases with pre-infection samples were considered necessary. Some responding clones were detected in pre-infection memory, suggesting pre-existing cross-reactive memory T cells joined the SARS-CoV-2 response. SARS-CoV-2 specificity of the second-wave clones peaking on day 37 was not confirmed. Contracting CD4+ clones were found mainly in CM and EM memory subsets, while CD8+ clones were enriched in EMRA.

The sample was PBMCs or a T cell subset sorted from them (not recorded which). This receptor chain uses TRBV20-1 and TRBJ2-1, with TRBD2 tentatively as D gene (5 bases match). The receptor comes from an adult woman who had mild COVID-19 (a few samples of this study predate the infection). The sample titles of this study are shuffled in the database, so cell type and time point are left out; the donor was told from shared clones. The nucleotides are TGCAGTGCTAGAGGTACGGGAAGGTCCTACAATGAGCAGTTCTTC. Its translation is CSARGTGRSYNEQFF.